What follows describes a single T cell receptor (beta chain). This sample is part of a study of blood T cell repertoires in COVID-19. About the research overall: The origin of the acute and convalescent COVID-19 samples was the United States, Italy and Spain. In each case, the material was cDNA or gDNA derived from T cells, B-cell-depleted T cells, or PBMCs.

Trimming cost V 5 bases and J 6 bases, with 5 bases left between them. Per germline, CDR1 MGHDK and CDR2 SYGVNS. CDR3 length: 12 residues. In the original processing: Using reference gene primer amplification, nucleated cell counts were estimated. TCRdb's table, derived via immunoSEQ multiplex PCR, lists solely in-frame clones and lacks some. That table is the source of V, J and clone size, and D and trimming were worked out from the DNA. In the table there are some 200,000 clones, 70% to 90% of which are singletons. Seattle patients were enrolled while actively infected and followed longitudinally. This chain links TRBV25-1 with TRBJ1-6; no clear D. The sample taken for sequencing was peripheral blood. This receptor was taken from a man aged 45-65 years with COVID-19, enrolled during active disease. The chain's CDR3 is CASSLSNSPLHF. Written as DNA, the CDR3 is TGTGCCAGCAGTCTCAGTAATTCACCCCTCCACTTT.